This entry is about one T cell receptor beta chain. The antigen is not known. Sequencing was performed with immunoSEQ multiplex PCR; in TCRdb, only in-frame clones are kept and a portion is missing. The sample lists about 110,000 clones; roughly 89% were seen once. The data were obtained in a study of Tregs in tolerant kidney transplant recipients. General observations from the study: Validation in larger populations is needed because few patients were studied. Biological reproducibility was not directly addressed in this study. Donor-specific Treg expansion exceeded global Treg expansion in tolerant patients, suggesting antigen drive.

Unstimulated regulatory T cells (CD4+CD25+CD127-), CD4+CD25- non-regulatory cells, CD4 and CD8 cells were FACS-sorted from thawed PBMCs. The germline V gene encodes CDR1 SGDLS and CDR2 YYNGEE. Trimming took 4 bases from V and 2 from J; bases not matched to a gene: 6. The CDR3 covers 14 residues. The clonotype originates from a human donor who received a combined kidney and bone marrow transplant. V usage is TRBV9 and J usage is TRBJ2-7; 7 nucleotides line up with TRBD2. The sequencing used CD4+ T cells from blood, collected before the transplant. CDR3 coding DNA: TGTGCCAGCAGCCCCCGAGCGGGGACCTACGAGCAGTACTTC. Amino acids: CASSPRAGTYEQYF. Combining the CDR3 with reference TRBV9 and TRBJ2-7 gives the whole variable domain DSGVTQTPKHLITATGQRVTLRCSPRSGDLSVYWYQQSLDQGLQFLIQYYNGEERAKGNILERFSAQQFPDLHSELNLSSLELGDSALYFCASSPRAGTYEQYFGPGTRLTVT.